Listed below are T cell receptor beta chains from one sample, sequenced in a study of breast tumors, draining lymph nodes, adjacent tissues. TCRdb ran MiXCR on the multiplex PCR reads and lists one entry per CDR3 protein. The data show about 200,000 distinct CDR3 sequences, roughly 31% seen once. Sequences were obtained from axillary lymph node tissue. The receptors here all came from a female donor with breast cancer. Some clones in this sample may be carry-over from other donors' samples. CDR3s include the opening cysteine and the closing phenylalanine or tryptophan. The order of the fields is clone size, V gene, D gene, J gene, CDR3 DNA, CDR3 protein. A D gene is named only where the DNA matches it firmly. Some rows mark clone size as missing; the rest say once, few, many or name a class of expanded clone.

many,TRBV20-1,.,TRBJ2-2,TGCAGTGCTAGATCAGGAGGGGAGCTGTTTTTT,CSARSGGELFF
many,TRBV20-1,TRBD2,TRBJ2-1,TGCAGTGCTAGAAGACTAGCGGGAGTCTCCTACAATGAGCAGTTCTTC,CSARRLAGVSYNEQFF
many,TRBV4-1,.,TRBJ2-5,TGCGCCAGCAGCCAAAACCCCCTAGAGACCCAGTACTTC,CASSQNPLETQYF
many,TRBV4-2,TRBD2,TRBJ2-2,TGTGCCAGCAGCCAAACAAGACTAGCGGGAGGGATGAACACCGGGGAGCTGTTTTTT,CASSQTRLAGGMNTGELFF
many,TRBV7-9,TRBD1,TRBJ2-7,TGTGCCAGCAGCTTAGGGTACTTGGGACAGCCCAAAATAATCTCCTACGAGCAGTACTTC,CASSLGYLGQPKIISYEQYF
many,TRBV6-4,TRBD1,TRBJ1-2,TGTGCCAGCAGTGACGGGACAGATGGCTACACCTTC,CASSDGTDGYTF
many,TRBV3-1,TRBD1,TRBJ2-5,TGTGCCAGCAGCCCGGGGACAGTTCAAGAGACCCAGTACTTC,CASSPGTVQETQYF
many,TRBV3-1,.,TRBJ1-4,TGTGCCAGCAGCAAACAAGAAGGGATAGAAGGTGAAAAACTGTTTTTT,CASSKQEGIEGEKLFF
.,TRBV20-1,TRBD2,TRBJ2-3,TGCAGTGCTAGACCGGCGGGACTAGCGGGAGGGAGCACAGATACGCAGTATTTT,CSARPAGLAGGSTDTQYF
many,TRBV12-3/TRBV12-4,.,TRBJ2-5,TGTGCCAGCCGGGCCGGGGGTAACCAAGAGACCCAGTACTTC,CASRAGGNQETQYF
many,TRBV6-4,TRBD1,TRBJ2-1,TGTGCCAGCAGTGACCAGGGGGTGGGTGAGCAGTTCTTC,CASSDQGVGEQFF
many,TRBV6-2/TRBV6-3,TRBD2,TRBJ2-1,TGTGCCAGCAACATATCCCCACTAGCGCGAGGTAATGAGCAGTTCTTC,CASNISPLARGNEQFF
many,TRBV9,.,TRBJ2-1,TGTGCCAGCAGCGTAGCTGGCCAGCCACACAATGAGCAGTTCTTC,CASSVAGQPHNEQFF
few,TRBV5-6,.,TRBJ1-1,TGTGCCAGCAGCGACTTCGGGGGAGGAAAAGCTTTCTTT,CASSDFGGGKAFF
many,TRBV5-1,.,TRBJ2-5,TGCGCCAGCAGCTTCCCAGGAGAGACCCAGTACTTC,CASSFPGETQYF
many,TRBV20-1,.,TRBJ2-1,TGCAGTGCTAGCTGGACCCCTCGCCGGTACAATGAGCAGTTCTTC,CSASWTPRRYNEQFF
many,TRBV7-3,TRBD2,TRBJ2-3,TGTGCCAGCAGCTTAAACCTAGCGGGAGTTACAGATACGCAGTATTTT,CASSLNLAGVTDTQYF
.,TRBV5-1,.,TRBJ1-2,TGCGCCAGCAGCTCCGAAACAGGGCGACTTTATGGCTACACCTTC,CASSSETGRLYGYTF
.,TRBV20-1,.,TRBJ2-3,TGCAGTGGAGGATTTCAGGATACGCAGTATTTT,CSGGFQDTQYF
many,TRBV15,TRBD1,TRBJ1-6,TGTGCCACCAGCAGATCCAGCGGGACAGGCATATCAAATTCACCCCTCCACTTT,CATSRSSGTGISNSPLHF
.,TRBV4-3,TRBD1,TRBJ1-2,TGCGCCAGCAGCCCCCCGGACAGGGGAGAAGGACTGTATGGCTACACCTTC,CASSPPDRGEGLYGYTF
.,TRBV7-9,.,TRBJ1-6,TGTGCCAGCAGCCCTGACGGGGCTAGGAATTCACCCCTCCACTTT,CASSPDGARNSPLHF
.,TRBV7-2,TRBD2,TRBJ2-3,TGTGCCAGCAGCCCTAGCGGGGGGTTTGGGGATACGCAGTATTTT,CASSPSGGFGDTQYF
many,TRBV7-6,TRBD1,TRBJ2-7,TGTGCCAGCAGCGCAAGCCGGGACAGGGTGTACGAGCAGTACTTC,CASSASRDRVYEQYF
many,TRBV6-6,TRBD1,TRBJ1-6,TGTGCCAGCAGTCCTCAGGGGGGTAATTCACCCCTCCACTTT,CASSPQGGNSPLHF
.,TRBV6-5,.,TRBJ1-5,TGTGCCAGCAGTAGGGACCAGGTCGATCAGCCCCAGCATTTT,CASSRDQVDQPQHF
.,TRBV5-8,TRBD2,TRBJ2-5,TGTGCCAGCAGCTTACTAGCGGGGGGAAAAGAGACCCAGTACTTC,CASSLLAGGKETQYF
.,TRBV6-6,.,TRBJ1-1,TGTGCCAGCAGAGACACCTGGAACACTGAAGCTTTCTTT,CASRDTWNTEAFF
many,TRBV28,.,TRBJ1-5,TGTGCCAGCAGTTTTCCGGGGGCGAGCAATCAGCCCCAGCATTTT,CASSFPGASNQPQHF
.,TRBV29-1,TRBD2,TRBJ2-1,TGCAGCCAAGAGTTTAGCGGGAGCTTTAGGGAGCAGTTCTTC,CSQEFSGSFREQFF
many,TRBV19,.,TRBJ2-2,TGTGCCAGTACCCCTATACAGGGATCCGGGGAGCTGTTTTTT,CASTPIQGSGELFF
many,TRBV5-1,TRBD2,TRBJ2-2,TGCGCCAGCAGCTCCCAGTCTAGCGGGGGCCATAACACCGGGGAGCTGTTTTTT,CASSSQSSGGHNTGELFF
many,TRBV7-8,.,TRBJ2-7,TGTGCCAGCAGCTTAGAACTAGCTTACGAGCAGTACTTC,CASSLELAYEQYF
.,TRBV27,.,TRBJ2-5,TGTGCCAGCAGTTCTGTGACTGGGGAAGAGACCCAGTACTTC,CASSSVTGEETQYF
.,TRBV12-3/TRBV12-4,.,TRBJ2-3,TGTGCCAGCGCCAAAGGGGGCACAGATACGCAGTATTTT,CASAKGGTDTQYF
many,TRBV6-1,.,TRBJ1-4,TGTGCCAGCAGTGAATTAGGCCGACCAACTAATGAAAAACTGTTTTTT,CASSELGRPTNEKLFF
many,TRBV6-1,TRBD1,TRBJ1-2,TGTGCCAGCAGTCCGGGACAGGGTCTCTATGGCTACACCTTC,CASSPGQGLYGYTF
many,TRBV30,.,TRBJ2-2,TGTGCCTGGAGTTCGGGGGCAGGGGAAACCGGGGAGCTGTTTTTT,CAWSSGAGETGELFF
.,TRBV20-1,.,TRBJ2-6,TGCAGTGCCCTACCGGGGGGCATCTCTGGGGCCAACGTCCTGACTTTC,CSALPGGISGANVLTF
many,TRBV27,TRBD1,TRBJ2-5,TGTGCCAGCAGCGTCTCCGGGACAGGGAAAGAGACCCAGTACTTC,CASSVSGTGKETQYF
.,TRBV7-8,.,TRBJ1-3,TGTGCCAGCAGCACATTCGAGGGGAGTACCTCTGGAAACACCATATATTTT,CASSTFEGSTSGNTIYF
.,TRBV6-5,.,TRBJ2-6,TGCGCCAGCAGTGACACAGCAGGCTCTGGGGCCAACGTCCTGACTTTC,CASSDTAGSGANVLTF
.,TRBV7-2,TRBD1,TRBJ1-2,TGTGCCAGCAGCTTGATGCAGGGGGCATCCTATGGCTACCCCTTC,CASSLMQGASYGYPF
many,TRBV13,TRBD1,TRBJ2-7,TGTGCCAGCAGCTTAGGGGGACAGGGGATTGGCGAGCAGTACTTC,CASSLGGQGIGEQYF
.,TRBV7-8,TRBD2,TRBJ2-6,TGTACCAGCGGCTTATTAGCGGGAGTCCTCGGAGGGGCCAACGTCCTGACTTTC,CTSGLLAGVLGGANVLTF
many,TRBV7-6,TRBD2,TRBJ2-1,TGTGCCAGCAGCTTATATCGCCTAGCGGGAGGAATTGAGCAGTTCTTC,CASSLYRLAGGIEQFF
many,TRBV7-7,TRBD2,TRBJ2-5,TGTGCTAGCAGCTTAGCGGGCCAAAAAGAGACCCAGTACTTC,CASSLAGQKETQYF
.,TRBV19,TRBD1,TRBJ1-6,TGTGCCAGTAGTCCCTCGGGACAGGGGACCGGACGGTCCCGATACTATTCACCCCTCCACTTT,CASSPSGQGTGRSRYYSPLHF
many,TRBV12-3/TRBV12-4,.,TRBJ2-1,TGTGCCAGCAGCATAATCAATGAGCAGTTCTTC,CASSIINEQFF
few,TRBV4-3,.,TRBJ1-1,TGCGCCAGCAGCCAGGTAACAGGGAACACTGAAGCTTTCTTT,CASSQVTGNTEAFF
many,TRBV19,.,TRBJ2-3,TGTGCCAGTAATTCAGGGGATACGCAGTATTTT,CASNSGDTQYF
many,TRBV7-8,.,TRBJ2-2,TGTGCCAGCAGCTTAGGCGGAAGTGCCGGGGAGCTGTTTTTT,CASSLGGSAGELFF
many,TRBV19,.,TRBJ1-5,TGTGCCAGTAGTACTCAGGGAGGTCAGCCCCAGCATTTT,CASSTQGGQPQHF
.,TRBV11-2,.,TRBJ2-7,TGTGCCAGCAGCTTAGACCTGGCGACCTCCTACGAGCAGTACTTC,CASSLDLATSYEQYF
many,TRBV5-1,TRBD1,TRBJ2-1,TGCGCCAGCAGCCCAAGACAGGGTACCCACAATGAGCAGTTCTTC,CASSPRQGTHNEQFF